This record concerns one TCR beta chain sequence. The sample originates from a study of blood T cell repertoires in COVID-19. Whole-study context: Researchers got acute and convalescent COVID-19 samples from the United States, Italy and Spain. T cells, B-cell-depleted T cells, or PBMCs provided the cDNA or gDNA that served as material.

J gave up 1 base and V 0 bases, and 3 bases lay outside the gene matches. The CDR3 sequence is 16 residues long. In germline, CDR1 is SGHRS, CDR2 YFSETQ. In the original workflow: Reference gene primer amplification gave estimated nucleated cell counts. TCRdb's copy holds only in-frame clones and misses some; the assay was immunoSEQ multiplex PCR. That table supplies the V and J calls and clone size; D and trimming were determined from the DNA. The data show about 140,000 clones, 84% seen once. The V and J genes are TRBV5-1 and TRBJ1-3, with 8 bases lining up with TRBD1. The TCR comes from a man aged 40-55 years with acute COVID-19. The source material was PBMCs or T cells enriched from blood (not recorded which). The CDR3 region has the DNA TGCGCCAGCAGCTTGGGCGACAGGGGATCTGGAAACACCATATATTTT. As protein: CASSLGDRGSGNTIYF.